What follows is one TCR beta chain and its context. The sample belongs to a study of OX40 agonist ivuxolimab in advanced cancers. Here immunoSEQ multiplex PCR was the method, and the copy in TCRdb shows in-frame clones only, minus some. The table shows 75,000 to 100,000 clones, with around 89% occurring only once. Deletions cut 0 bases from V and 4 bases from J, with 17 bases between. The germline gives CDR1 SGDLS, CDR2 YYNGEE. There are 17 residues in the CDR3. The TCR was taken from an adult with an advanced solid tumor such as melanoma, head and neck, liver or kidney cancer. This sample comprised CD4+ or CD8+ T cells sorted from blood, obtained in a trial of the OX40 agonist ivuxolimab. The chain employs TRBV9 and TRBJ1-3, with no clear D. The DNA of the CDR3 is TGTGCCAGCAGCGTAGGGGTTGAGGGAAGATTAGGAAACACCATATATTTT. Protein product: CASSVGVEGRLGNTIYF.